A selection of T cell receptor beta chains follows, all from one sample in a study of follicular helper T cells after annual influenza vaccination. The table came from immunoSEQ multiplex PCR; TCRdb's copy has only in-frame clones and leaves some out. This sample has under 15,000 clones, with 78% found just once. The source material was CXCR5- memory CD4+ T cells sorted from blood, sampled on the day of influenza vaccination. These receptors originate from an adult who received the influenza vaccine. CDR3s include the opening cysteine and the closing phenylalanine or tryptophan. The D gene is left open where the match is weak. Clone size appears in some rows only: once, few, many, or a class for an expanded clone.

D gene	V gene	J gene	clone size	CDR3 protein	CDR3 DNA
-	TRBV5-1	TRBJ2-1	-	CASSLGRPSSYNEQFF	TGCGCCAGCAGCTTAGGGAGACCTAGCTCCTACAATGAGCAGTTCTTC
-	TRBV6-4	TRBJ1-5	-	CASSGPGPNSNQPQHF	TGTGCCTCCAGCGGGCCAGGGCCCAATAGCAATCAGCCCCAGCATTTT
-	TRBV7-2	TRBJ1-5	few	CASSPGVQGNQPQHF	TGTGCCAGCAGCCCCGGGGTACAGGGTAATCAGCCCCAGCATTTT
TRBD1	TRBV10-1	TRBJ2-7	few	CASSDRGVGQGNNEQYF	TGCGCCAGCAGTGATAGGGGAGTGGGACAGGGGAACAACGAGCAGTACTTC
-	TRBV5-1	TRBJ2-2	-	CASSLLGAANTGELFF	TGCGCCAGCAGCTTGCTGGGGGCCGCGAACACCGGGGAGCTGTTTTTT
-	TRBV19	TRBJ2-7	-	CASSMRGLRLPPYEQYF	TGTGCCAGTAGTATGCGCGGGTTGAGGTTACCCCCCTACGAGCAGTACTTC
TRBD1	TRBV7-6	TRBJ2-7	-	CASSPYRGEYEQYF	TGTGCCAGCAGCCCGTACAGGGGGGAATACGAGCAGTACTTC
-	TRBV7-6	TRBJ1-2	-	CASSPVLPGYGYTF	TGTGCCAGCAGCCCGGTTTTACCCGGCTATGGCTACACCTTC
TRBD1	TRBV7-8	TRBJ2-7	-	CASSSLDRYEQYF	TGTGCCAGCAGCTCCCTGGACAGGTACGAGCAGTACTTC
-	TRBV5-6	TRBJ1-3	-	CASSLVLGSSGNTIYF	TGTGCCAGCAGCTTGGTTCTGGGAAGCTCTGGAAACACCATATATTTT
-	TRBV25-1	TRBJ1-3	-	CASSDSFSGNTIYF	TGTGCCAGCAGTGACAGCTTCTCTGGAAACACCATATATTTT
TRBD1	TRBV5-1	TRBJ2-3	-	CASSSPGTGTGTDTQYF	TGCGCCAGCAGCTCCCCCGGGACAGGGACAGGCACAGATACGCAGTATTTT
TRBD2	TRBV7-2	TRBJ2-5	-	CASSRGLAGGPLETQYF	TGTGCCAGCAGTCGGGGACTAGCGGGGGGGCCCCTCGAGACCCAGTACTTC
-	TRBV18	TRBJ1-2	-	CASSPLDLTYGYTF	TGTGCCAGCTCACCATTGGACTTGACCTATGGCTACACCTTC
-	TRBV7-2	TRBJ1-2	-	CASSFGFGGYTF	TGTGCCAGCAGCTTCGGTTTTGGTGGCTACACCTTC
-	TRBV5-4	TRBJ2-1	-	CASSLGSRGGINEQFF	TGTGCCAGCAGCTTGGGGTCGAGGGGGGGGATTAATGAGCAGTTCTTC
-	TRBV2	TRBJ1-5	-	CASSPDGYSNQPQHF	TGTGCCAGCAGCCCGGACGGGTATAGCAATCAGCCCCAGCATTTT
-	TRBV11-3	TRBJ2-7	-	CASSLTGVYEQYF	TGTGCCAGCAGCCTTACAGGAGTCTACGAGCAGTACTTC
TRBD1	TRBV18	TRBJ2-7	-	CASSPMDRGDYEQYF	TGTGCCAGCTCACCGATGGACAGGGGGGACTACGAGCAGTACTTC
-	TRBV5-4	TRBJ2-4	-	CASSPTGVNIQYF	TGTGCCAGCTCCCCAACGGGGGTAAACATTCAGTACTTC
TRBD1	TRBV6-1	TRBJ2-7	-	CASVWDRGGYEQYF	TGTGCCAGCGTATGGGACAGGGGGGGCTACGAGCAGTACTTC
-	TRBV18	TRBJ1-5	few	CASSPVEGRGGPQHF	TGTGCCAGCTCACCGGTCGAGGGGAGAGGTGGGCCCCAGCATTTT
TRBD1	TRBV5-5	TRBJ1-5	-	CASSLRYSGTGGYQPQHF	TGTGCCAGCAGCTTGAGATACTCCGGGACAGGGGGGTATCAGCCCCAGCATTTT
-	TRBV11-2	TRBJ2-3	-	CASSLAGYTDTQYF	TGTGCCAGCAGCTTAGCAGGATACACAGATACGCAGTATTTT
-	TRBV5-1	TRBJ1-6	-	CASSLRGGTYNSPLHF	TGCGCCAGCAGCTTGAGGGGGGGCACCTATAATTCACCCCTCCACTTT
TRBD1	TRBV19	TRBJ1-1	-	CASRRDRGTEAFF	TGTGCCAGTCGCCGGGACAGGGGGACTGAAGCTTTCTTT
-	TRBV7-6	TRBJ2-5	-	CASSSHRETQYF	TGTGCCAGCAGTTCCCACCGAGAGACCCAGTACTTC
-	TRBV18	TRBJ1-2	few	CASSPPSIDGYTF	TGTGCCAGCTCACCACCAAGTATAGATGGCTACACCTTC
-	TRBV4-1	TRBJ1-3	-	CASSSTGFLSGNTIYF	TGCGCCAGCAGCTCCACAGGGTTTTTGTCTGGAAACACCATATATTTT
TRBD1	TRBV11-1	TRBJ2-3	-	CASSFRGQGSDTQYF	TGTGCCAGCAGCTTCCGCGGACAGGGGTCAGATACGCAGTATTTT
-	TRBV11-3	TRBJ2-7	-	CASSTLEPGYEQYF	TGTGCCAGCAGCACGCTAGAACCAGGCTACGAGCAGTACTTC
-	TRBV2	TRBJ1-5	-	CASGGDGHPNQPQHF	TGTGCCAGTGGGGGGGACGGCCATCCTAACCAGCCCCAGCATTTT
-	TRBV7-2	TRBJ1-1	-	CASSERGTNLNTEAFF	TGTGCCAGCAGCGAAAGGGGCACGAACCTGAACACTGAAGCTTTCTTT
TRBD1	TRBV11-2	TRBJ1-2	once	CASSAGQDYGYTF	TGTGCCAGCAGCGCGGGACAGGACTATGGCTACACCTTC
-	TRBV7-9	TRBJ1-3	-	CASSSTGTGNTIYF	TGTGCCAGCAGCTCTACAGGGACTGGAAACACCATATATTTT
TRBD1	TRBV19	TRBJ1-5	-	CASSLGQGNQPQHF	TGTGCCAGTAGTTTGGGACAGGGGAATCAGCCCCAGCATTTT
-	TRBV7-8	TRBJ1-5	-	CASSATGGGQPQHF	TGTGCCAGCAGCGCAACAGGCGGAGGTCAGCCCCAGCATTTT
TRBD2	TRBV7-9	TRBJ2-3	-	CASSLAAGGFTDTQYF	TGTGCCAGCAGCTTGGCAGCGGGGGGGTTCACAGATACGCAGTATTTT
-	TRBV18	TRBJ2-2	few	CASSPSIRRIAGELFF	TGTGCCAGCTCACCATCGATCAGACGTATTGCCGGGGAGCTGTTTTTT
-	TRBV5-1	TRBJ1-6	few	CASSLIGHSPLHF	TGCGCCAGCAGCTTGATCGGGCATTCACCCCTCCACTTT
TRBD2	TRBV27	TRBJ2-1	-	CASGRLASYNEQFF	TGTGCCAGCGGACGACTAGCATCCTACAATGAGCAGTTCTTC
TRBD1	TRBV5-1	TRBJ2-7	few	CASSPDRVYEQYF	TGCGCCAGCAGCCCTGACAGGGTCTACGAGCAGTACTTC
-	TRBV7-3	TRBJ2-2	few	CASSRFGTGELFF	TGTGCCAGCAGCCGGTTTGGAACCGGGGAGCTGTTTTTT
TRBD2	TRBV5-1	TRBJ2-1	-	CASQGTSGGSYNEQFF	TGCGCCAGCCAAGGGACTAGCGGGGGGTCCTACAATGAGCAGTTCTTC
TRBD2	TRBV11-3	TRBJ2-7	few	CASSLGGGGYEQYF	TGTGCCAGCAGCTTAGGCGGGGGGGGCTACGAGCAGTACTTC
TRBD1	TRBV5-6	TRBJ2-7	-	CASSSLRDRVSLRTYEQYF	TGTGCCAGCAGCTCCCTCAGGGACAGGGTAAGTCTAAGAACCTACGAGCAGTACTTC
-	TRBV5-1	TRBJ2-5	-	CASSLYPQSGGLKTQYF	TGCGCCAGCAGCTTGTACCCTCAGTCTGGGGGCCTAAAGACCCAGTACTTC
-	TRBV7-2	TRBJ2-3	-	CASSSIASTHTQYF	TGTGCCAGCAGCTCTATCGCTAGTACACATACGCAGTATTTT